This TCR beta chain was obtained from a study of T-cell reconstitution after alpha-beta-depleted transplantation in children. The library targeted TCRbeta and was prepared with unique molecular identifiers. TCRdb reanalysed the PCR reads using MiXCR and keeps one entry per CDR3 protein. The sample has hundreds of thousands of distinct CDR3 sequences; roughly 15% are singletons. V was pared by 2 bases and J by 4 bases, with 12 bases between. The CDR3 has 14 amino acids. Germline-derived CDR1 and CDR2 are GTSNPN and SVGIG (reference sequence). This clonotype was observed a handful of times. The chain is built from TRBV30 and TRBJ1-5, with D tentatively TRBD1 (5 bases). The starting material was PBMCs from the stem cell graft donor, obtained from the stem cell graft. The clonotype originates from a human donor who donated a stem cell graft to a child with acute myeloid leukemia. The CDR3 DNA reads TGTGCCTGGAGTTTGGGACTTGGGAATCAGCCCCAGCATTTT. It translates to CAWSLGLGNQPQHF. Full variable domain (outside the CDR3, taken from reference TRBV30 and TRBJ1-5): SQTIHQWPATLVQPVGSPLSLECTVEGTSNPNLYWYRQAAGRGLQLLFYSVGIGQISSEVPQNLSASRPQDRQFILSSKKLLLSDSGFYLCAWSLGLGNQPQHFGDGTRLSIL.